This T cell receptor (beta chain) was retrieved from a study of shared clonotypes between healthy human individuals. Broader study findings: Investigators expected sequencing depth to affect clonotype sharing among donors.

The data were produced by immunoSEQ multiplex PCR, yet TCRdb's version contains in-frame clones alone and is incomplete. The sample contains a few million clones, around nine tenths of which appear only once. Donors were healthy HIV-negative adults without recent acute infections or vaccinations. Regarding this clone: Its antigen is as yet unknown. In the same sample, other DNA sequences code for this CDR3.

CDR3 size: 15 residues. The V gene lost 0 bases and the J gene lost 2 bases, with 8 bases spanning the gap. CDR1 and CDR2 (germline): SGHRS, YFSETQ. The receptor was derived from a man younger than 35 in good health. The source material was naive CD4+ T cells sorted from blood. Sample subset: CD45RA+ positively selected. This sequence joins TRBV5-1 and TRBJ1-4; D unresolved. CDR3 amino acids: CASSLEGGTNEKLFF. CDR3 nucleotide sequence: TGCGCCAGCAGCTTGGAGGGAGGGACTAATGAAAAACTGTTTTTT.